This entry is about one TCR beta chain. From germline, CDR1 is DFQATT and CDR2 SNEGSKA (reference sequence). V was pared by 2 bases and J by 5 bases, with 16 bases between. This CDR3 is built from 14 residues. The sample belongs to a study of T and B cells in COVID-19 patients. Overall study context: In the active-infection cohort, about 90% of the 20 patients had comorbidities linked to unfavorable COVID-19 outcome.

Each TRB amplification used roughly 240-550 ng of genomic DNA from blood. BIOMED2 TRB-A/B primer pools were used in multiplex TRB PCR. In TCRdb, the multiplex PCR reads were re-called with MiXCR into one record per CDR3 protein. The top ten clones hold around 5.5% of a sample with about 8,000 distinct CDR3 sequences, 28% of them seen once. Sequencing used blood. The chain is built from TRBV20-1 and TRBJ2-7, with D possibly being TRBD1 (5 bases). This TCR derives from a human donor who had recovered from COVID-19. The DNA for the CDR3 is TGCAGTGCTAGACGGAAGGACACCCTGGACGAGCAGTACTTC. Protein sequence: CSARRKDTLDEQYF.